This T cell receptor beta chain was obtained from a study of cytomegalovirus exposure and HLA in healthy donors (dated by TCRdb to about 2017). Broadly, across the study: In an earlier analysis of 587 of the donors, 276 Gb of sequence data and 95 million to 130 million unique TCR beta sequences from roughly 190 million T cells were reported. The study profiled the T cell repertoires of around 700 subjects by immunosequencing and related them to cytomegalovirus serostatus. On average, over 200,000 unique TCR beta nucleotide sequences were sequenced per donor among a few hundred genotyped donors of the cohort, with roughly 18% of those sequences being non-productive. Rather than drawing on any new phenotypic data, the later analysis identified candidate immune exposures from TCR beta sequences and the way those sequences occurred across donors. To predict cytomegalovirus infection status, the study brought together high-throughput TCR immunosequencing, statistical association of individual TCRs with disease status, and machine learning. The aim of the study was to test whether cataloging public T cell receptors could identify signatures of past pathogen exposure. To decide whether each TCR beta V gene segment behaved as functional or pseudogenic, an earlier analysis of 587 of the donors relied on high-throughput TCR beta sequencing. In addition to the first cohort of roughly 700 subjects, a separate validation cohort of 130 or so different subjects was used. About 5 DR-DQ haplotypes were handled as single units for association and clustering, since linkage in the cohort was strong. Roughly 300 gigabases of sequencing data and roughly 81 million unique TCR sequences made up an early release that covered several hundred HLA-typed donors. The number of donors typed differed by locus, with roughly 620-630 for A, B, C, DRB1 and DQB1, about 500 for DQA1, 600 to 610 for DPA1, and about 450 for DPB1. In a later genetic analysis, genome-wide SNP genotypes for about 55% of the roughly 670 donors were used, and that subset was treated as a discovery cohort. Donor age, sex, ethnicity and CMV serostatus were compiled together with the repertoire data. Of the roughly 410 genotyped donors, less than 85% were placed in the genetic ancestry cluster associated with self-reported Caucasian donors. A later analysis re-examined previously published TCR beta repertoires from hundreds of donors and added high-resolution HLA genotyping to investigate patterns of TCR occurrence. All discovery cohort repertoires had been generated using a single sequencing platform. Both class I and class II loci were covered by HLA typing, at four-digit resolution. What the study reported, not specific to this receptor: When HLA alleles, especially DR and DQ, strongly co-occurred, attributing TCR associations to individual alleles was difficult. The classifier was reported to diagnose cytomegalovirus status with high specificity and sensitivity in both the original and validation cohorts. A further reported finding was that TCR beta sequences accurately predicted the HLA-A and HLA-B alleles for most subjects in the first cohort. According to a later analysis, parvovirus B19, influenza, CMV and Epstein-Barr virus appeared linked to several top co-occurrence clusters. In vitro tests confirmed that a few of the cytomegalovirus-associated TCR beta chains recognize cytomegalovirus antigens. Correlated functional status among segregating V segments might be attributable to linkage disequilibrium, but an unknown experimental factor could not be ruled out. In a later analysis, HLA-associated TCR beta chains showed more clonal expansion and lower generation probabilities than non-associated chains that were equally common. An earlier analysis of some 560 of the donors showed that most TCR beta V segments appeared in productive rearrangements either about 90% or about 30% of the time, which broadly matched IMGT annotations. Presence/absence analyses assumed roughly uniform sequencing depth across donors, an assumption that may not hold. The 87-base-pair reads could not distinguish some IMGT-functional V segments, including TRBV6-2 and TRBV6-3, so those segments were excluded. Because counts were too low, roughly 16 rarely observed V segments, including chromosome 9 orphons, were excluded from the earlier analysis of 587 of the donors. A later analysis found that TCR association rates varied across HLA loci, with DRB1 alleles showing the most associated TCRs and HLA-C alleles the fewest. In a later genetic analysis, fewer N-insertions in productive TCRs were reported among donors in an Asian-associated ancestry cluster than the approximately 630-donor mean. In a later analysis, most CMV-associated TCR beta chains were found to appear HLA-restricted, with HLA associations seemingly driven largely by CMV exposure. The sequencing pipeline was judged likely to have produced a cluster of highly shared sequence variants as a technical artifact. The study listed 150 to 200 TCR beta chains as associated with cytomegalovirus. A later genetic analysis associated a missense DCLRE1C variant with V-gene and J-gene trimming of TCR beta chains, and an independent cohort replicated the association. Most TCR sequences were observed very rarely across donors, whereas some public TCRs were present in many individuals. Because HLA typing was missing for some donors at each locus, association tests included only the typed subset. It was suggested by the authors that the approach could potentially be generalized to other disease states and immunological phenotypes. This cohort had only TCR beta chains sequenced, and the lack of alpha or paired-chain data limited which features could be detected. The only immune exposure information available for the cohort was CMV serostatus. Specific HLA alleles were associated with 15,000 to 20,000 TCR beta sequences at a false discovery rate of 0.05 in a later analysis.

Concerning this clone itself: Its antigen is currently not known. No much larger clone is present one base from it, and per-base qualities are unavailable.

Libraries were made using the immunoSEQ multiplex PCR assay. The multiplex PCR relied on a mix of 60 forward primers for TCR Vbeta segments and 13 reverse primers for TCR Jbeta segments. Amplification of the CDR3 region of rearranged TCR beta genes was performed with a multiplex PCR assay on genomic DNA. Amplified TCR beta libraries were sequenced as 87-base-pair reads on the Illumina HiSeq System. For the original study's pipeline: A later analysis tallied roughly 80 million unique TCR beta chains across the 640 or so repertoires, and roughly 11 million of those chains were shared by two or more donors. To remove PCR and sequencing errors, raw reads were error-corrected and collapsed into unique sequences using a nearest-neighbor algorithm that merged closely related sequences. Alignment of CDR3 sequences to IMGT reference sequences was used to assign V, D and J gene segments. Each retained sequence needed at least a six-nucleotide match to both a V gene segment and a J gene segment. Rearrangements were classified as productive when the CDR3 lacked stop codons and remained in frame with V and J, and all other rearrangements were classified as non-productive. CDR3 was defined by IMGT convention, running from the second conserved V-encoded cysteine to the conserved J-encoded phenylalanine. In an earlier analysis of more than 550 of the donors, sequences lacking an unambiguous match to a single V gene segment were excluded. In an earlier analysis of several hundred of the donors, V segments were called functional above 56.7% productive rearrangements and were called segregating when the between-donor standard deviation exceeded 5%. A statistical classification framework was built for diagnosing cytomegalovirus status from the catalog of TCR beta chain sequences. V and J gene assignment, in a later analysis, came from comparing TCR nucleotide sequences with IMGT/GENE-DB human TR gene sequences. In a later analysis, CDR3 sequences and most-parsimonious VDJ recombination scenarios were assigned using the TCRdist pipeline. In a later analysis, each TCR beta chain was defined by its CDR3 amino acid sequence together with its V-gene family, and reads lacking a unique V-gene family were excluded. As a way to deal with suspected cross-contamination and a sequencing artifact, a later analysis dropped nearly 600 nucleotide sequences that were highly shared and had low generation probability. A later analysis calculated a clonal expansion index for each public chain from normalized within-repertoire ranks of inferred template counts. In a later analysis, generation probabilities were computed with a VDJ recombination model fitted to out-of-frame rearrangements, and the resulting probabilities were checked against IGoR. A later analysis scored TCR-TCR, TCR-HLA and TCR-CMV co-occurrence with hypergeometric tests, applying a repertoire-size bias correction to TCR pairs. In a later analysis, false discovery rates were estimated by permuting HLA or CMV assignments 20 times. A later analysis grouped co-occurring TCRs with DBSCAN, adding TCRdist sequence similarity when clustering within HLA-allele-positive subsets. For co-occurrence clustering, repertoires with fewer than 30,000 or more than 120,000 public chains were excluded, along with four to six repertoires with anomalous nucleotide sharing. In TCRdb, the immuneACCESS table is reduced to in-frame sequences with V and J assigned. These tables do not hold every clone; where another copy was compared, an unresolved V gene accounts for under half, and the others remain unexplained. V, J and clone size derive from that table, while D and trimming were established from the DNA sequence. The table for this sample lists around 130,000 clones; 6.5% to 9.5% of them were counted only once. Jointly, the top ten make up 4.5% to 6% of the sample.

The cohort comprised 666 healthy bone marrow donors. Cohort members were all nominally healthy when sampled, although unrecorded immune exposures were likely present. The donor tested CMV seronegative, placing the donor among the 352 seronegative members of the cohort. Every donor gave a peripheral blood sample, and the peripheral blood mononuclear cells from that sample were used for TCR beta sequencing. The Qiagen DNeasy Blood Extraction Kit was used to extract genomic DNA from the blood cell samples. V is shortened by 7 bases, J by 0 bases, and the region joining them spans 10 bases. From the germline V gene, CDR1 is ENHRY and CDR2 is SYGVKD. Including the terminal cysteine and phenylalanine, the CDR3 comprises 14 residues. Left in the record is the CDR3 DNA by itself, 42 bases read in frame from the first base.

Material for sequencing was PBMCs. This receptor chain uses TRBV10-3 and TRBJ1-3; the best D guess is TRBD1, with 6 bases matching. The receptor's source is a man in his forties in good health and CMV-seronegative. The CDR3 has the sequence CAITKDSSGNTIYF. The DNA is as follows: TGTGCCATCACAAAGGACAGCTCTGGAAACACCATATATTTT.